Detailed here is one T cell receptor beta chain. It lacks a known antigen. Qualities for individual bases were not recorded, and no much larger clone is one base off. The sample comes from a study of cytotoxic CD8 clonotypes in ibrutinib-treated CLL (dated by TCRdb to 2020 to 2022). Context from the whole study: The cohort had 11 relapsed/refractory and roughly 14 treatment-naive patients; 17 were IGHV unmutated. An average of around 250,000 productive templates and 94,082 productive rearrangements was obtained per sample. Cryopreserved peripheral blood mononuclear cells were collected at three points: before therapy, at response, and at either sustained remission or disease progression. Response samples were taken after a median of 12 months on treatment, ranging from roughly 6 to 36 months. All remission and progressive disease samples were collected while patients were still receiving ibrutinib. Of the 86 people in the trial, about two dozen had longitudinal samples available. Partial responses were observed in roughly 24 patients and complete responses in 2; after a median follow-up of 68 months, remission was maintained in some 14 patients and progression was observed in approximately 12. General conclusions and limits of the study: At baseline, clonality was higher than in age-matched healthy donors and showed a strong correlation with circulating CD8+ T-cell counts. Lymph node repertoires were not examined, and the timing of sampling was not matched between patients in sustained remission and those whose disease progressed. Clonality increased at ibrutinib response, stayed stable in sustained remission, and fell back toward baseline at progression. Public clonotypes were rare and either shrank or stayed stable during treatment, and the rise in clonality at ibrutinib response reflected expansion of private clonotypes.

The time point label, read with the paper, signifies: approximately twelve months on ibrutinib. Approximately 2 micrograms of genomic DNA were extracted from cryopreserved PBMCs for TCR beta library preparation. High-throughput TCR beta sequencing was performed on longitudinal blood samples from CLL patients receiving ibrutinib monotherapy. Patients were enrolled in a phase 2 open-label single-center ibrutinib monotherapy trial. The goal of deep resolution MiSeq sequencing was a depth between 1 in 1 million and 1 in 200,000 T cells, and coverage averaged 10x per clonotype. TCR beta libraries were generated with the immunoSEQ hsTCRB Kit. For the original study's pipeline: The data were analyzed with ImmunoSEQ Analyzer and ImmunoSEQ Data Assistant, and V, D and J gene assignments followed IMGT definitions. Clonality, with values ranging from 0 to 1, was calculated as one minus the normalized Shannon entropy of productive rearrangement frequencies. Public clonotype analysis was restricted to overrepresented clonotypes comprising at least 0.05% of each patient's repertoire. Roughly 12 age-matched healthy donor repertoires from immuneACCESS were used as controls for clonality. This is the immuneACCESS table as TCRdb keeps it, with only in-frame sequences that have V and J called. A part of the clones is gone; compared with another copy, unresolved V genes explain less than half, and the rest is unexplained. That table supplies the V and J calls and clone size; D and trimming were determined from the DNA. Across this sample there are approximately 100,000 clones, with around four fifths seen only once. Approximately 30% of the sample lies in the top ten.

The CDR3 has 14 amino acids, counting the end cysteine and phenylalanine. The only DNA kept is the CDR3, 42 bases in frame from the first base. The trim is 5 bases for V and 6 bases for J, with a gap of 16 bases between the germline ends. The germline V gene yields KGHSH for CDR1 and LQKENI for CDR2. This sample comprised PBMCs, obtained after 12 months of ibrutinib treatment. This receptor was taken from a human donor with chronic lymphocytic leukemia. This chain is built from TRBV18 and TRBJ1-2; the D gene remains uncertain. The CDR3 loop reads CASSSPWKRDGYTF. The bases read TGTGCCAGCTCATCTCCTTGGAAGAGAGATGGCTACACCTTC. Full variable domain (CDR3 extended with the reference TRBV18 and TRBJ1-2 proteins): NAGVMQNPRHLVRRRGQEARLRCSPMKGHSHVYWYRQLPEEGLKFMVYLQKENIIDESGMPKERFSAEFPKEGPSILRIQQVVRGDSAAYFCASSSPWKRDGYTFGSGTRLTVV.